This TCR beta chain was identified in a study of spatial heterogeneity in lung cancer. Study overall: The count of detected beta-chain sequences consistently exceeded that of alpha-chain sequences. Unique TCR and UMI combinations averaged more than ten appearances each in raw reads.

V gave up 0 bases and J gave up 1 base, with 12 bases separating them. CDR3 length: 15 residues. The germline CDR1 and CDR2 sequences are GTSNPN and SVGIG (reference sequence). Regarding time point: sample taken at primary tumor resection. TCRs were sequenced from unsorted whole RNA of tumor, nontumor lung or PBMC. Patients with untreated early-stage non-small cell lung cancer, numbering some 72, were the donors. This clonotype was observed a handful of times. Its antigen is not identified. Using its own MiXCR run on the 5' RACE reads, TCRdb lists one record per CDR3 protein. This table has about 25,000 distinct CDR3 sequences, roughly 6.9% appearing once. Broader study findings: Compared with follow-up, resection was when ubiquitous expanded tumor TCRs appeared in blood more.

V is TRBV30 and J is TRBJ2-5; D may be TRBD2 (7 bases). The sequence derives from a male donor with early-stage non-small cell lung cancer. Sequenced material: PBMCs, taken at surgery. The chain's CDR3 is CAWSVRGALQETQYF. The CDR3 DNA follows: TGTGCCTGGAGTGTACGGGGGGCACTCCAAGAGACCCAGTACTTC.